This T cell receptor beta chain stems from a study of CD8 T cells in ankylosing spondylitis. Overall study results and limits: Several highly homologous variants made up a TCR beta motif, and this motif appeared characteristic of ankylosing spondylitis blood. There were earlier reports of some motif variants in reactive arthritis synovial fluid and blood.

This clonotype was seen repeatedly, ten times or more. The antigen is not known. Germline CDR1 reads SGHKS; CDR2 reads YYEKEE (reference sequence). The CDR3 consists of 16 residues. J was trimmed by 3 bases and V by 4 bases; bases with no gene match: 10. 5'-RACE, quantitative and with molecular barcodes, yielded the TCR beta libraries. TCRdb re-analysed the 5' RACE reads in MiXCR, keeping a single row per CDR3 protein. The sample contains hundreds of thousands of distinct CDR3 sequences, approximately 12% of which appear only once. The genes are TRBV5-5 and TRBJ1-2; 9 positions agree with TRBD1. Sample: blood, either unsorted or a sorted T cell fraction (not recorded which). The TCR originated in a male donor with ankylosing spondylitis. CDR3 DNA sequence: TGTGCCAGCAGCGTGGTACAGGGGGCGCTGGACTATGGCTACACCTTC. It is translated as CASSVVQGALDYGYTF.